What follows describes a single T cell receptor beta chain. Its antigen is undetermined. V was clipped by 5 bases and J by 4 bases, with 12 bases between them. CDR1 is SQVTM, CDR2 ANQGSEA, per germline. The CDR3 consists of 13 residues. Time point given: persistent/refractory GD, antithyroid drugs over 5 years with positive TRAb. RNA extracted from PBMCs served as the sequencing template. Staff drew 8 to 9 milliliters of peripheral blood into EDTA tubes. The record originates from a study of regulatory T cells in long-lasting Graves disease. Study-wide findings and caveats: Patients with persistent Graves' had lower TCR diversity than newly diagnosed patients.

Arm-PCR of CDR3 regions and iRepertoire HTBI primers were the basis on which TCR beta libraries were built. Authors' analysis steps: Analysis of the samples identified under 80 TRBV and 15 or so TRBJ segments. MiXCR was run by TCRdb on the multiplex PCR reads, yielding one entry per CDR3 protein. The V and J calls follow TCRdb's processing rather than the paper's. This table holds a few hundred thousand distinct CDR3 sequences, around a quarter found once. The clonotype comes from a female donor with Graves disease. The sample here was peripheral blood mononuclear cells (PBMCs), taken when the disease was refractory, from a patient treated with antithyroid drugs. V and J are TRBV29-1 and TRBJ1-3; D gene ambiguous. The CDR3 loop is CSVSQARGNTIYF. The CDR3 bases are TGCAGCGTTTCCCAGGCGAGAGGAAACACCATATATTTT.